These 24 T cell receptor beta chains share one sample of origin, sequenced in a study of T cells in Graves' hyperthyroidism and ophthalmopathy. Amplified regions were TCR beta CDR3 sequences from RNA transcripts. TCR CDR3 regions were first amplified by RT-PCR with HTBI primers. TCRdb re-derived calls from the multiplex PCR reads in MiXCR, one entry per CDR3 protein. The sample lists roughly 570,000 distinct CDR3 sequences, roughly 14% occurring once. The sequenced material came from blood. The source is a woman aged 30 to 39 with Graves' hyperthyroidism.

This clonotype was observed a handful of times. V is TRBV4-1 and J is TRBJ2-7; TRBD2 agrees at 8 bases. From germline, CDR1 is MGHRA and CDR2 YSYEKL. V was clipped by 1 base and J by 3 bases; unmatched bases: 8. There are 16 residues in the CDR3. This CDR3 reads CASSQGLAQSYYEQYF. The CDR3 DNA reads as TGCGCCAGCAGCCAAGGACTAGCGCAAAGCTACTACGAGCAGTACTTC.

This clonotype was seen many times. The chain couples TRBV6-6 to TRBJ1-1, with a possible D match to TRBD1 (5 bases). Germline loops: CDR1 MNHNY, CDR2 SVGAGI (reference sequence). This CDR3 has 15 amino acids. V lost 2 bases, J lost 5 bases, and 15 bases lay in between. This CDR3 is CASSYRGQGVTEAFF. The CDR3 DNA reads as TGTGCCAGCAGTTACCGGGGCCAGGGAGTGACTGAAGCTTTCTTT.

This chain joins TRBV4-1 and TRBJ1-1; D gene unclear. The CDR3 length is 13 residues. Germline V CDR1 and CDR2: MGHRA, YSYEKL. Trimming cost V 5 bases and J 6 bases, with 13 bases left between them. The CDR3 DNA is TGCGCCAGCAGCAAACAATCGCTGGCTGAAGCTTTCTTT. This translates into CASSKQSLAEAFF.

This clonotype was counted between two and nine times. This chain connects TRBV30 to TRBJ1-2; unclear D gene. The CDR3 runs to 11 residues. With 4 bases removed from V and 8 bases from J, the gap between germline ends came to 11 bases. Per germline, CDR1 GTSNPN and CDR2 SVGIG (reference sequence). The CDR3 DNA is TGTGCCTGGAACTCCGAGGGCGGCTACACCTTC. Amino acids: CAWNSEGGYTF.

There are a few counts of this clonotype. V is TRBV9 and J is TRBJ2-2; maybe TRBD2 (6 bases). The CDR3 has 19 residues. Germline V gene sequence: CDR1 SGDLS, CDR2 YYNGEE. The V and J ends lost 0 bases and 4 bases respectively, with 22 bases between them. Here the CDR3 DNA reads TGTGCCAGCAGCGTAGCACCCCAAGCCGGGAGTTGGGTCACCGGGGAGCTGTTTTTT. Translation: CASSVAPQAGSWVTGELFF.

This clonotype has just a few counts. This rearrangement joins TRBV4-2 to TRBJ2-1; D is undetermined. Germline values: CDR1 LGHNA, CDR2 YNFKEQ. This CDR3 region has 15 residues. V lost 3 bases and J lost 0, with 9 bases in between. Here the CDR3 reads CASSQKLSSYNEQFF. CDR3 sequence (DNA): TGTGCCAGCAGCCAGAAGTTATCCTCCTACAATGAGCAGTTCTTC.

The V and J genes are TRBV3-1 and TRBJ2-7; 7 bases are a match to TRBD2. The CDR3 spans 13 residues. V gave up 2 bases and J gave up 5 bases; unmatched junction bases: 3. CDR1 is LGHDT and CDR2 is YNNKEL in the germline V gene (reference sequence). The CDR3 DNA follows: TGTGCCAGCAGCCAAATGACTAGCAACGAGCAGTACTTC. It specifies CASSQMTSNEQYF.

This clonotype has ten or more counts. The gene calls are TRBV12-3 or TRBV12-4 and TRBJ1-6; 7 bases align to TRBD1. V gave up 7 bases and J gave up 4 bases; unmatched junction bases: 1. The CDR3 length is 13 residues. The chain's CDR3 is CASKGQYNSPLHF. The CDR3 DNA reads TGTGCCAGCAAGGGACAGTATAATTCACCCCTCCACTTT.

The chain employs TRBV19 and TRBJ2-3, with no clear D. Trimming took 4 bases from V and 6 from J, leaving 14 bases between them. This CDR3 spans 14 amino acids. Germline CDR1 and CDR2: LNHDA and SQIVND (reference sequence). The CDR3 sequence: CASSTLGHDDTQYF. DNA of the CDR3: TGTGCCAGTAGTACCCTCGGCCACGACGATACGCAGTATTTT.

This chain connects TRBV18 to TRBJ1-1; no definite D call. There are 17 residues in the CDR3. Germline-derived CDR1 and CDR2 are KGHSH and LQKENI. The ends were cut back, 1 base at V and 3 bases at J, with 18 bases in the middle. The DNA for the CDR3 is TGTGCCAGCTCACCACTTGACACCTCGAAATTGGACACTGAAGCTTTCTTT. Residues: CASSPLDTSKLDTEAFF.

A note on this clonotype: One end of the junction is discordant with germline, which a read error may explain. V and J are TRBV7-9 and TRBJ1-1; possibly TRBD1 for D (6 bases). Germline V gene lookup returns CDR1 SEHNR and CDR2 FQNEAQ (reference sequence). The CDR3 runs 14 residues. The DNA for the CDR3 is TGTGCCAGCAGTTCTCAATGGGGGCACACTGAAGCCTTCTTT. This codes for CASSSQWGHTEAFF.

The sample holds one count of this clonotype. This chain links TRBV7-9 with TRBJ2-1; 15 bases line up with TRBD2. The CDR3 loop spans 17 amino acids. V was pared by 5 bases and J by 9 bases, with 11 bases of the junction left unmatched. CDR1 is SEHNR and CDR2 is FQNEAQ in the germline V gene (reference sequence). The CDR3 DNA follows: TGTGCCAGCAGCGTACCTCCGGGACTAGCGGGAGGCAGTGAGCAGTTCTTC. Residues: CASSVPPGLAGGSEQFF. The full variable domain, in which reference TRBV7-9 and TRBJ2-1 provide the parts outside the CDR3, is DTGVSQNPRHKITKRGQNVTFRCDPISEHNRLYWYRQTLGQGPEFLTYFQNEAQLEKSRLLSDRFSAERPKGSFSTLEIQRTEQGDSAMYLCASSVPPGLAGGSEQFFGPGTRLTVL.

The chain is built from TRBV7-2 and TRBJ1-2, with 7 bases identical to TRBD1. In germline, CDR1 is SGHTA, CDR2 FQGNSA. Trimming cost V 4 bases and J 8 bases; bases outside gene matches: 7. This CDR3 region has 13 residues. DNA of the CDR3: TGTGCCAGCAGCTCACAGGGGTTCGACGGCTACACCTTC. Protein sequence: CASSSQGFDGYTF.

This clonotype has ten or more counts. The chain couples TRBV2 to TRBJ2-7; a possible D gene is TRBD1 (6 bases). The CDR3 sequence is 17 residues long. Germline CDR1 and CDR2: SNHLY and FYNNEI. Trimming removed 2 bases from V and 3 bases from J, with 20 bases in between. The CDR3 DNA sequence: TGTGCCAGCAGTGAAAAGACAGGAATTTTGATCAACTACGAGCAGTACTTC. Protein: CASSEKTGILINYEQYF. The full variable domain, in which reference TRBV2 and TRBJ2-7 provide the parts outside the CDR3, is EPEVTQTPSHQVTQMGQEVILRCVPISNHLYFYWYRQILGQKVEFLVSFYNNEISEKSEIFDDQFSVERPDGSNFTLKIRSTKLEDSAMYFCASSEKTGILINYEQYFGPGTRLTVT.

This clonotype has more than one count but fewer than ten. This rearrangement joins TRBV15 to TRBJ1-4; no definite D call. Trimming cost V 0 bases and J 8 bases, with 10 bases left between them. The CDR3 is 14 amino acids. In germline, CDR1 is LNHNV, CDR2 YYDKDF (reference sequence). This chain's CDR3 is CATSRDPSQEKLFF. In DNA form, the CDR3 reads TGTGCCACCAGCAGAGATCCCTCGCAAGAAAAACTGTTTTTT. Together with reference TRBV15 and TRBJ1-4, the CDR3 gives the full variable domain: DAMVIQNPRYQVTQFGKPVTLSCSQTLNHNVMYWYQQKSSQAPKLLFHYYDKDFNNEADTPDNFQSRRPNTSFCFLDIRSPGLGDTAMYLCATSRDPSQEKLFFGSGTQLSVL.

This clonotype was seen many times. The genes are TRBV20-1 and TRBJ2-7; the match to TRBD1 covers 9 bases. The length of the CDR3 is 15 residues. V was clipped by 7 bases and J by 6 bases; unmatched bases: 16. Looked up from germline, CDR1 is DFQATT and CDR2 is SNEGSKA (reference sequence). CDR3 sequence: CSVVTGGANLGEQYF. CDR3 DNA sequence: TGCAGTGTTGTTACAGGGGGCGCAAATTTAGGCGAGCAGTACTTC.

This rearrangement joins TRBV3-1 to TRBJ2-3; D is unclear. The CDR3 consists of 12 residues. V was pared by 9 bases and J by 5 bases, with 12 bases between. CDR1 is LGHDT and CDR2 is YNNKEL in the germline V gene (reference sequence). The CDR3 loop reads CASSSIEDTQYF. CDR3 in DNA: TGTGCCAGTTCCTCGATTGAAGATACGCAGTATTTT.

This clonotype has a count of ten or more. This rearrangement joins TRBV6-1 to TRBJ2-7, with D unclear. V was shortened by 7 bases and J by 5 bases, with 15 bases between the two germline ends. This CDR3 has 13 amino acids. Germline V gene sequence: CDR1 MNHNS, CDR2 SASEGT. CDR3: CASKTSTGNEQYF. Here the CDR3 DNA reads TGTGCCAGCAAAACCTCGACCGGCAACGAGCAGTACTTC.

The V gene is TRBV27, the J gene TRBJ2-7; 9 nucleotides line up with TRBD1. Germline V gene lookup returns CDR1 MNHEY and CDR2 SMNVEV (reference sequence). V lost 8 bases, J lost 4 bases, and 9 bases stayed unmatched. The length of the CDR3 is 14 residues. This chain's CDR3 is CASGSRTGEYEQYF. The CDR3 nucleotides read TGTGCCAGCGGAAGCAGGACAGGGGAGTACGAGCAGTACTTC.

This clonotype occurred many times. This chain links TRBV7-2 with TRBJ2-7; possibly TRBD2 for D (5 bases). The CDR3 is 14 residues long. Germline V gene data show CDR1 as SGHTA and CDR2 as FQGNSA. V was clipped by 1 base and J by 7 bases, with 14 bases between them. Written as DNA, the CDR3 is TGTGCCAGCAGCTTAGAACCCCCTAGAGGGGAGCAGTACTTC. This encodes CASSLEPPRGEQYF.

This clonotype was counted at least ten times. V and J are TRBV7-3 and TRBJ2-3; possibly TRBD1 for D (5 bases). Trimming shortened V by 5 bases and J by 2 bases, and 17 bases separated the two germline ends. Germline V gene sequence: CDR1 SGHTA, CDR2 FQGTGA. The CDR3 has 16 residues. This CDR3 is CASSPFTGRDTDTQYF. The CDR3 DNA sequence: TGTGCCAGCAGCCCCTTCACAGGCCGAGACACAGATACGCAGTATTTT.

This clonotype was detected only a few times. The CDR3 DNA follows: TGTGCCAGCAGTACGGACAGGGGAGGCAATCAGCCCCAGCATTTT. Translating it yields CASSTDRGGNQPQHF. The gene calls are TRBV6-1 and TRBJ1-5, with 9 bases that match TRBD1. The trim removed 5 bases at V and 2 bases at J, leaving 4 bases unmatched. The CDR3 totals 15 residues. Germline assignment: CDR1 MNHNS and CDR2 SASEGT.

The CDR3 protein is CASSRTSGRILRTDTQYF. DNA for the CDR3: TGTGCCAGCAGTAGGACTAGCGGGAGGATCCTGCGCACAGATACGCAGTATTTT. The V call is TRBV25-1, the J call TRBJ2-3, with 14 bases aligning to TRBD2. V was pared by 5 bases and J by 1 base, with 8 bases of the junction left unmatched. The germline V gene has CDR1 MGHDK and CDR2 SYGVNS. This CDR3 has 18 amino acids. The entire variable domain, with the rest obtained from reference TRBV25-1 and TRBJ2-3, is as follows: EADIYQTPRYLVIGTGKKITLECSQTMGHDKMYWYQQDPGMELHLIHYSYGVNSTEKGDLSSESTVSRIRTEHFPLTLESARPSHTSQYLCASSRTSGRILRTDTQYFGPGTRLTVL.

The rearrangement uses TRBV5-1 and TRBJ2-2, with 13 bases that match TRBD2. The length of the CDR3 is 16 residues. Germline CDR1 and CDR2: SGHRS and YFSETQ. J lost 5 bases, V lost 4 bases, and 5 bases had no gene match. CDR3 DNA sequence: TGCGCCAGCAGCCCTAGACTAGCGGGAGGTACCGGGGAGCTGTTTTTT. Its translation is CASSPRLAGGTGELFF.